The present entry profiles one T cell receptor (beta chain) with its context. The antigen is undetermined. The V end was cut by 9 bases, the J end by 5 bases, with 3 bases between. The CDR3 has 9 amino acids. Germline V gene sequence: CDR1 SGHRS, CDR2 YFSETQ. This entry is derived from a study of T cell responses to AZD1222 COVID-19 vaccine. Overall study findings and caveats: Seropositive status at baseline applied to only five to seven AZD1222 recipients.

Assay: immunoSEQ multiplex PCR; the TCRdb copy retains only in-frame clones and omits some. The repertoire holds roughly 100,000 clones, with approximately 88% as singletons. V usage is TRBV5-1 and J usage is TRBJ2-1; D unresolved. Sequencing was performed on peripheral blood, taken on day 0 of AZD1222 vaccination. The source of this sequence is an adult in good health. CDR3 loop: CAINNEQFF. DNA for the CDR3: TGCGCCATAAACAATGAGCAGTTCTTC. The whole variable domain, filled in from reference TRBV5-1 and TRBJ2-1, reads KAGVTQTPRYLIKTRGQQVTLSCSPISGHRSVSWYQQTPGQGLQFLFEYFSETQRNKGNFPGRFSGRQFSNSRSEMNVSTLELGDSALYLCAINNEQFFGPGTRLTVL.